This T cell receptor (beta chain) was captured by sequencing in a study of regulatory T cells in long-lasting Graves disease. General study points: Persistent disease samples used TRBV28, TRBJ1-2 and TRBJ2-5 preferentially.

Through Arm-PCR of CDR3 regions and iRepertoire HTBI primers, TCR beta libraries were built. TCRdb fed the multiplex PCR reads into MiXCR, producing one record per CDR3 protein. The sample lists roughly 700,000 distinct CDR3 sequences, 30% occurring once. On this clonotype: Its antigen is undetermined.

Time point of the sample: persistent/refractory GD, antithyroid drugs over 5 years with positive TRAb. Researchers made the TCR library from RNA that was extracted from PBMCs. The ends were cut back, 2 bases at V and 8 bases at J, with 13 bases in the middle. The CDR3 runs 14 residues. Germline assignment: CDR1 MNHEY and CDR2 SVGAGI. This sequence was found in a female donor with Graves disease. The source material was peripheral blood mononuclear cells (PBMCs), sampled when the disease was refractory, from a patient treated with antithyroid drugs. The V call is TRBV6-5, the J call TRBJ1-3, with D perhaps matching TRBD1 (5 bases). CDR3 region: CASSYGPMGDTIYF. The DNA for the CDR3 is TGTGCCAGCAGTTACGGCCCTATGGGGGACACCATATATTTT.